The 21 T cell receptor beta chains given below trace back to one sample, sequenced in a study of cytomegalovirus exposure and HLA in healthy donors (TCRdb year 2017). The library was prepared using the immunoSEQ multiplex PCR assay. The multiplex PCR relied on a mix of 60 forward primers for TCR Vbeta segments and 13 reverse primers for TCR Jbeta segments. Sourced from immuneACCESS, this table was stored by TCRdb with only in-frame sequences that have V and J called. A share of the clones is absent; for the studies checked, an unresolved V gene accounts for under half, and the remainder has no known explanation. The sample records about 120,000 clones, roughly 78% of which are singletons. The top ten clonotypes cover roughly 3.3% of the sample. Sequencing was carried out using PBMCs. The receptors shown here come from a woman aged 30 to 39 in good health and CMV-seropositive.

The chain uses TRBV19 and TRBJ1-4; possibly TRBD1 for D (5 bases). CDR1 LNHDA and CDR2 SQIVND come from the germline V gene (reference sequence). Trimming took 3 bases from V and 5 from J, leaving 7 bases between them. The CDR3 totals 13 residues. In DNA form, the CDR3 reads TGTGCCAGTAGTATGACAGTGAATGAAAAACTGTTTTTT. Protein: CASSMTVNEKLFF.

This clone was picked up one time. The chain joins TRBV6-6 to TRBJ2-5; D ambiguous. V was shortened by 0 bases and J by 5 bases, with 10 bases between the two germline ends. This CDR3 has 14 amino acids. The germline V gene has CDR1 MNHNY and CDR2 SVGAGI (reference sequence). The CDR3 reads CASSYSIYPETQYF. In DNA form, the CDR3 reads TGTGCCAGCAGTTACTCGATCTATCCCGAGACCCAGTACTTC.

J is TRBJ1-5 and V is TRBV7-2, with unresolved D. Trimming left V 1 base short and J 6 bases short, with 7 bases between. The germline V gene encodes CDR1 SGHTA and CDR2 FQGNSA. The CDR3 length is 13 residues. The DNA for the CDR3 is TGTGCCAGCAGCTTAGTTCACGGTCAGCCCCAGCATTTT. This codes for CASSLVHGQPQHF.

The V gene is TRBV28, the J gene TRBJ1-3, with 10 bases identical to TRBD1. The CDR3 has 16 amino acids. The V segment lost 6 bases and the J segment 0 bases; nucleotides outside the gene matches: 5. Germline loops: CDR1 MDHEN, CDR2 SYDVKM. The CDR3, as DNA: TGTGCCAGCAGCCCGGGACAGGGGACCTCTGGAAACACCATATATTTT. This codes for CASSPGQGTSGNTIYF.

The rearrangement uses TRBV25-1 and TRBJ1-6; 7 nucleotides line up with TRBD1. After removal of 6 bases from V and 8 bases from J, the junction contained 10 bases not matched to a gene. This CDR3 has 15 amino acids. Germline values: CDR1 MGHDK, CDR2 SYGVNS. Written as DNA, the CDR3 is TGTGCCAGCAGCCTAACCGGGACAGCCGATTCACCCCTCCACTTT. It is translated as CASSLTGTADSPLHF.

In this sample, this clone turned up once. The chain recombines TRBV2 with TRBJ2-5, with 8 bases aligning to TRBD2. Per the germline V gene, CDR1 is SNHLY and CDR2 is FYNNEI. Trimming at V came to 6 bases and at J to 2 bases, leaving 8 bases not matched to a gene. The CDR3 is 15 amino acids. As DNA, the CDR3 is TGTGCCAGCAGCCCGGGCGGGGGGCTACAAGAGACCCAGTACTTC. Encoded protein: CASSPGGGLQETQYF.

The chain couples TRBV5-1 to TRBJ2-2, with TRBD1 as a possible D gene (6 bases). The CDR3 runs to 14 residues. Germline values: CDR1 SGHRS, CDR2 YFSETQ. Trimming removed 0 bases from V and 7 bases from J, with 10 bases in between. In DNA, the CDR3 is TGCGCCAGCAGCTTGGCTGTAGGGGGCGGGGAGCTGTTTTTT. Translated, it gives CASSLAVGGGELFF.

This sequence joins TRBV6-1 and TRBJ2-1; maybe TRBD1 (5 bases). CDR3 length: 15 residues. Germline V gene data show CDR1 as MNHNS and CDR2 as SASEGT. Trimming shortened V by 2 bases and J by 6 bases, and 14 bases separated the two germline ends. In DNA, the CDR3 is TGTGCCAGCAGTGAAATTATTTCAGGGTTCAATGAGCAGTTCTTC. Translated: CASSEIISGFNEQFF.

The rearrangement uses TRBV6-1 and TRBJ2-5; D may be TRBD2 (6 bases). Trimming took off 3 bases at V and 5 bases at J, with 16 bases between the two ends. The CDR3 spans 15 residues. Germline V gene data show CDR1 as MNHNS and CDR2 as SASEGT. As DNA, the CDR3 is TGTGCCAGCAGTGAGACCGGAGGGTTCCGGGAGACCCAGTACTTC. This encodes CASSETGGFRETQYF.

For this clone: The germline gene is not matched at one end of the junction; a read error may be the cause. The chain combines TRBV2 with TRBJ2-3, with 13 bases fitting TRBD2. CDR3 size: 13 residues. CDR1 and CDR2 (germline): SNHLY, FYNNEI. The CDR3, as DNA: TGTGCCAGCAGTGAATCTGGTACTAGCGGGGGGGTCTTT. Residues: CASSESGTSGGVF.

In its sample, this clone was seen a few times. The chain links TRBV14 to TRBJ2-5, with 8 bases that match TRBD2. Germline V gene lookup returns CDR1 SGHDN and CDR2 FVKESK. This CDR3 contains 14 residues. Trimming removed 5 bases from V and 2 bases from J; junction bases left unmatched: 4. CDR3 nucleotides: TGTGCCAGCAGCAGCTTAGCGGGACAAGAGACCCAGTACTTC. Protein: CASSSLAGQETQYF.

This clone showed up just once. The rearrangement links TRBV7-9 to TRBJ2-5; D perhaps matches TRBD1 (6 bases). The CDR3 consists of 13 residues. Between the trimmed V and J ends, which lost 5 bases and 5 bases, there was a span of 12 bases. The germline V gene encodes CDR1 SEHNR and CDR2 FQNEAQ (reference sequence). The CDR3 DNA reads TGTGCCAGCAGCCAGGGACATTTCGAGACCCAGTACTTC. It codes for CASSQGHFETQYF.

The rearrangement links TRBV5-6 to TRBJ1-2, with 9 bases lining up with TRBD1. The CDR3 has 13 amino acids. The V and J ends lost 7 bases and 0 bases, in that order; junction bases with no gene match: 1. CDR1 and CDR2 from the germline V gene are SGHDT and YYEEEE. This CDR3 is CASRTGANYGYTF. CDR3 DNA sequence: TGTGCCAGCCGGACAGGGGCTAACTATGGCTACACCTTC.

V and J are TRBV4-1 and TRBJ2-1; D possibly corresponds to TRBD1 (5 bases). CDR3 length: 16 residues. Per germline, CDR1 MGHRA and CDR2 YSYEKL. Between the trimmed V and J ends, which lost 3 bases and 10 bases, there was a span of 22 bases. Here the CDR3 DNA reads TGCGCCAGCAGCCAGCCACTACAGGTGGGCCTGAGCGAGCAGTTCTTC. Translating gives CASSQPLQVGLSEQFF.

The V gene is TRBV6-5, the J gene TRBJ1-2, with D tentatively TRBD1 (5 bases). CDR1 is MNHEY and CDR2 is SVGAGI in the germline V gene. The CDR3 runs to 13 residues. Trimming took 2 bases from V and 8 from J, leaving 12 bases between them. DNA for the CDR3: TGTGCCAGCAGTTACGGAGGGGATCCGGGCTACACCTTC. Its translation is CASSYGGDPGYTF.

In its sample, this clone was seen once. The gene calls are TRBV4-1 and TRBJ1-2, with 7 bases fitting TRBD1. The junction had 13 bases not matched to a gene; V was cut back by 0 bases and J by 6 bases. Per the germline V gene, CDR1 is MGHRA and CDR2 is YSYEKL. This CDR3 contains 17 residues. The CDR3 region has the DNA TGCGCCAGCAGCCAAGATTGGGGCGCGGGACAGTACGATGGCTACACCTTC. It specifies CASSQDWGAGQYDGYTF.

CDR3 region: CASSQEQGTYGYTF. The DNA of the CDR3 is TGCGCCAGCAGCCAAGAACAGGGAACCTATGGCTACACCTTC. This chain links TRBV4-3 with TRBJ1-2; the D gene is possibly TRBD1 (6 bases). Germline V CDR1 and CDR2: LGHNA, YSLEER. Trimming pared 0 bases from V and 4 bases from J, leaving 9 bases between. This CDR3 is built from 14 residues.

The gene calls are TRBV5-1 and TRBJ1-1, with 7 bases lining up with TRBD1. V lost 7 bases to trimming and J lost 4 bases; unmatched junction nucleotides: 13. The CDR3 totals 15 residues. The germline gives CDR1 SGHRS, CDR2 YFSETQ. CDR3 DNA sequence: TGCGCCAGCGGCTCGCTTCGGGCAGGGGGCACTGAAGCTTTCTTT. Its translation: CASGSLRAGGTEAFF.

V and J are TRBV5-1 and TRBJ2-7; the match to TRBD2 covers 13 bases. The CDR3 sequence is 15 residues long. Germline trimming cut 6 bases from V and 3 bases from J; bases unmatched to any gene: 6. From germline, CDR1 is SGHRS and CDR2 YFSETQ. The chain's CDR3 is CASTTTSGGLYEQYF. In DNA form, the CDR3 reads TGCGCCAGCACCACGACTAGCGGGGGGCTCTACGAGCAGTACTTC.

V usage is TRBV5-4 and J usage is TRBJ1-3; TRBD1 aligns across 10 bases. V dropped 0 bases and J dropped 1; count of bases not matched to a gene: 1. CDR3 length: 16 amino acids. Germline values: CDR1 SGHNT, CDR2 YYREEE (reference sequence). CDR3 nucleotide sequence: TGTGCCAGCAGCTTGGGACAGGGGGCGTCTGGAAACACCATATATTTT. Residues: CASSLGQGASGNTIYF.

This clone was detected once. The J gene is TRBJ2-1, the V gene TRBV6-5; 8 bases match TRBD1. The CDR3 contains 15 residues. The J segment lost 7 bases and the V segment lost 3 bases, leaving 8 bases of the junction unmatched. Germline values: CDR1 MNHEY, CDR2 SVGAGI. This CDR3 is CASSYGQGALNEQFF. The CDR3 nucleotides are TGTGCCAGCAGTTATGGGCAGGGGGCGTTAAATGAGCAGTTCTTC.